A selection of T cell receptor beta chains follows, all from one sample in a study of T-cell reconstitution after alpha-beta-depleted transplantation in children. A single record per CDR3 protein comes from TCRdb applying MiXCR to the PCR reads. This sample carries approximately 590,000 distinct CDR3 sequences, roughly a tenth of them seen once, and the ten largest clones take roughly 4%. Sequenced here: PBMCs from the stem cell graft donor, sampled from the stem cell graft. These receptors all come from a human donor who donated a stem cell graft to a child with acute myeloid leukemia. CDR3s include the opening cysteine and the closing phenylalanine or tryptophan.

>TRBJ1-3|TRBV18
CASSPQVGSGNTIYF
>TRBJ2-5|TRBV28
CASSSSVKTQYF
>TRBJ1-1|TRBV28
CASRGTGTPWGAEAFF
>TRBJ1-5|TRBV4-3
CASSPDRFNQPQHF
>TRBJ2-2|TRBV29-1
CSVVTSGTNTGELFF
>TRBJ1-5|TRBV6-1
CASGTGTGMQPQHF
>TRBJ2-7|TRBV6-2/TRBV6-3
CASANSLEQYF
>TRBJ2-5|TRBV28
CASSRRTSGQETQYF
>TRBJ2-3|TRBV4-3
CASSSGTGAGTDTQYF
>TRBJ2-3|TRBV5-1
CASSFRGDRSTDTQYF
>TRBJ2-5|TRBV20-1
CSASEFRGSQETQYF
>TRBJ1-1|TRBV7-2
CASSQQGYPNTEAFF
>TRBJ2-1|TRBV5-6
CASSLRSSGYNEQFF
>TRBJ2-3|TRBV14
CASSQDIEDTQYF
>TRBJ1-5|TRBV28
CASSSPWDRTYQPQHF
>TRBJ2-1|TRBV7-2
CASSLTQTGTSDERFF
>TRBJ2-7|TRBV7-9
CASSPQVDHEQYF
>TRBJ2-7|TRBV12-3/TRBV12-4
CASSLVQGGGEQYF
>TRBJ2-2|TRBV7-2
CASSPGPGLTNTGELFF
>TRBJ2-1|TRBV12-3/TRBV12-4
CASSLSSGGNEQFF
>TRBJ2-1|TRBV5-1
CASSMDRDNEQFF
>TRBJ2-7|TRBV20-1
CSAPASDRVLYEQYF
>TRBJ2-2|TRBV7-9
CAGNTGELFF
>TRBJ2-5|TRBV28
CASSLSASGRVGETQYF
>TRBJ2-1|TRBV19
CASSKREGVADEQFF
>TRBJ1-4|TRBV7-9
CASSFRVEGEKLFF
>TRBJ1-3|TRBV20-1
CSARDGGPGNTIYF
>TRBJ2-5|TRBV6-5
CASRPGLAGVGETQYF
>TRBJ2-1|TRBV27
CASSLSTSGRYNEQFF
>TRBJ2-3|TRBV24-1
CATKPTGKITDTQYF
>TRBJ2-3|TRBV29-1
CSVQTSGASTDTQYF
>TRBJ2-3|TRBV7-8
CASSPWELTSVDTQYF
>TRBJ1-1|TRBV6-2/TRBV6-3
CASSYSGGGNTEAFF
>TRBJ2-7|TRBV7-9
CASSLADRFAYEQYF
>TRBJ2-7|TRBV7-6
CASSLAAQVDHYEQYF
>TRBJ2-7|TRBV28
CASSPLARQSEQYF
>TRBJ2-7|TRBV10-3
CAISESSGISYEQYF
>TRBJ2-3|TRBV7-2
CASSPRGASTDTQYF
>TRBJ2-4|TRBV7-8
CASSLLGTAGIQYF
>TRBJ2-1|TRBV29-1
CSVEERADEQFF
>TRBJ1-1|TRBV7-2
CASTWGRRNTEAFF
>TRBJ2-7|TRBV11-2
CASSFAGVSYEQYF
>TRBJ1-4|TRBV20-1
CSASSTSKIEKLFF
>TRBJ2-1|TRBV6-2/TRBV6-3
CASSPIRLAGNEQFF
>TRBJ2-7|TRBV7-9
CASSSWGTGNTYEQYF
>TRBJ2-1|TRBV7-2
CASSPALEQFF